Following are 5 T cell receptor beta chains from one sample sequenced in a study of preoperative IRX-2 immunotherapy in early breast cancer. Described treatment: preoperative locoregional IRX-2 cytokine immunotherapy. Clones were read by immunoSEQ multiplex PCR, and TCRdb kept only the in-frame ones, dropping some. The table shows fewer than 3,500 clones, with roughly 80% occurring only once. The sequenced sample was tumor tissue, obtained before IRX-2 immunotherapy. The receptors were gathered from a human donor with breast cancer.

The CDR3 DNA reads as TGTGCCAGCGCCTCCTGGACAGGGTCGTGGTCCGAGCAGTACTTC. Translated, it gives CASASWTGSWSEQYF. The chain joins TRBV6-8 to TRBJ2-7; TRBD1 matches 8 bases. J was trimmed by 6 bases and V by 8 bases; bases with no gene match: 15. In germline, CDR1 is MNHGY, CDR2 SAAAGT. The CDR3 has 15 residues.

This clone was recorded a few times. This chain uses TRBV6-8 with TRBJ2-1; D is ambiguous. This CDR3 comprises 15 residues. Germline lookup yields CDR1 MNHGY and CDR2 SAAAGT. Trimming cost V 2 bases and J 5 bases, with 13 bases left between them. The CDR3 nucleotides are TGTGCCAGCAGTTACCCTAGGGTGGGCGACAATGAGCAGTTCTTC. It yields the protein CASSYPRVGDNEQFF.

This CDR3 reads CASSSEGTSRGTDTQYF. The CDR3 coding sequence is TGCGCCAGCAGCTCCGAGGGTACGAGTCGGGGCACAGATACGCAGTATTTT. V gene TRBV5-1 combines with J gene TRBJ2-3; maybe TRBD2 (5 bases). The V gene lost 3 bases and the J gene lost 1 base, with 18 bases spanning the gap. The CDR3 extends over 17 amino acids. CDR1 is SGHRS and CDR2 is YFSETQ in the germline V gene.

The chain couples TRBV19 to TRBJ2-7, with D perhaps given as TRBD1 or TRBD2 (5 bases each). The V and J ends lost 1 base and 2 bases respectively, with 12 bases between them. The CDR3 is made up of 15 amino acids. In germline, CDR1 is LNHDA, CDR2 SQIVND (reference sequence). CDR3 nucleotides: TGTGCCAGTAGTATAGCCGGGACGCCGACCTACGAGCAGTACTTC. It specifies CASSIAGTPTYEQYF.

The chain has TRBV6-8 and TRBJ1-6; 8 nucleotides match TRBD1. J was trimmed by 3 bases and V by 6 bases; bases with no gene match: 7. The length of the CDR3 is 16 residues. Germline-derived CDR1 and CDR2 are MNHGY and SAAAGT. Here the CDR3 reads CASSTDRGFYNSPLHF. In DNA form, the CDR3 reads TGTGCCAGCAGCACCGACAGGGGATTCTATAATTCACCCCTCCACTTT.